The 28 T cell receptor beta chains reported below all come from one sample, sequenced in a study of T cells after yellow fever vaccination. TCRdb called the 5' RACE reads again in MiXCR, with one record for every CDR3 protein. Among 200,000 to 300,000 distinct CDR3 sequences listed, roughly 6.8% were seen once. Sequencing was performed on CD4+ T cells sorted from PBMCs, taken on the day of the yellow fever booster vaccination. The receptors shown here come from a man younger than 45 who received the YFV17D yellow fever vaccine.

This clonotype was seen ten or more times. V usage is TRBV4-3 and J usage is TRBJ2-1; 9 positions agree with TRBD2. The CDR3 covers 17 residues. Germline V gives CDR1 LGHNA, CDR2 YSLEER. Trimming took 0 bases from V and 9 from J; bases not matched to a gene: 12. The DNA for the CDR3 is TGCGCCAGCAGCCAAGACCCGAGTTCGGGACTAGCTGGTGAGCAGTTCTTC. It translates to CASSQDPSSGLAGEQFF.

This clonotype was picked up many times. V and J are TRBV7-2 and TRBJ2-1, with a possible D match to TRBD2 (5 bases). V lost 0 bases and J lost 7, with 10 bases in between. Germline V gene sequence: CDR1 SGHTA, CDR2 FQGNSA. There are 14 residues in the CDR3. CDR3 protein: CASSLAGEGNEQFF. The CDR3 nucleotides read TGTGCCAGCAGCTTAGCGGGAGAAGGGAATGAGCAGTTCTTC.

This clonotype came up a few times. J is TRBJ2-5 and V is TRBV28, with D unresolved. Per the germline V gene, CDR1 is MDHEN and CDR2 is SYDVKM. V lost 10 bases to trimming and J lost 4 bases, with 13 bases between them. The CDR3 is 12 residues long. The CDR3 nucleotides read TGTGCCATGGGTGGGTTCGGAGAGACCCAGTACTTC. Its translation is CAMGGFGETQYF.

This clonotype has at least ten counts. The genes are TRBV12-3 or TRBV12-4 and TRBJ2-2, with TRBD2 as a possible D gene (6 bases). The CDR3 runs 14 residues. Trimming stripped 6 bases from V and 4 bases from J, with 12 bases between. The CDR3, as DNA: TGTGCCAGCAGCTCCGGAGGGTCCACCGGGGAGCTGTTTTTT. Protein sequence: CASSSGGSTGELFF.

The J gene is TRBJ1-5, the V gene TRBV28; 7 bases fit TRBD1. The germline CDR1 and CDR2 sequences are MDHEN and SYDVKM. The CDR3 loop spans 13 amino acids. Unmatched junction bases numbered 2, after V lost 8 bases and J lost 1 base. The CDR3 sequence is CASRQGSNQPQHF. The CDR3 nucleotides are TGTGCCAGCCGACAGGGAAGCAATCAGCCCCAGCATTTT. The whole variable domain, remainder taken from reference TRBV28 and TRBJ1-5, is DVKVTQSSRYLVKRTGEKVFLECVQDMDHENMFWYRQDPGLGLRLIYFSYDVKMKEKGDIPEGYSVSREKKERFSLILESASTNQTSMYLCASRQGSNQPQHFGDGTRLSIL.

The V and J genes are TRBV7-3 and TRBJ2-2, with 9 bases identical to TRBD1. CDR3 length: 16 residues. With V trimmed by 5 bases and J by 3 bases, 7 bases remained unmatched. Germline V CDR1 and CDR2: SGHTA, FQGTGA. Here the CDR3 reads CASSPHRTGDTGELFF. The CDR3 DNA sequence: TGTGCCAGCAGCCCCCATCGGACAGGGGACACCGGGGAGCTGTTTTTT.

The table lists this clonotype with many counts. The CDR3 bases are TGTGCCAGCAGCTTGGCCAATCACAATGAGCAGTTCTTC. Translated: CASSLANHNEQFF. The J gene is TRBJ2-1, the V gene TRBV7-2; D remains ambiguous. The V gene's germline CDR1 is SGHTA and CDR2 FQGNSA. Deletions cut 3 bases from V and 5 bases from J, with 8 bases between. CDR3 length: 13 residues. Full variable domain (rest looked up from reference TRBV7-2 and TRBJ2-1): GAGVSQSPSNKVTEKGKDVELRCDPISGHTALYWYRQSLGQGLEFLIYFQGNSAPDKSGLPSDRFSAERTGGSVSTLTIQRTQQEDSAVYLCASSLANHNEQFFGPGTRLTVL.

This clonotype has only a few counts. The chain recombines TRBV6-5 with TRBJ2-3; maybe TRBD2 (7 bases). This CDR3 spans 14 amino acids. Germline V CDR1 and CDR2: MNHEY, SVGAGI. Trimming shortened V by 0 bases and J by 7 bases, and 11 bases separated the two germline ends. The CDR3 reads CASSYSGGPNTQYF. DNA for the CDR3: TGTGCCAGCAGTTACTCGGGGGGGCCGAATACGCAGTATTTT.

There are a few counts of this clonotype. V gene TRBV11-3 combines with J gene TRBJ2-1; 7 nucleotides line up with TRBD1. Germline V gives CDR1 SGHNT, CDR2 YENEEA. CDR3 length equals 14 residues. V lost 7 bases and J lost 5; bases outside the gene matches: 8. The CDR3 here is CASIIQGRHNEQFF. In nucleotides, the CDR3 is TGTGCCAGCATAATACAGGGGCGACACAATGAGCAGTTCTTC.

This clonotype was found a few times. This chain uses TRBV18 with TRBJ2-5, with D unresolved. The length of the CDR3 is 15 residues. Germline V gene sequence: CDR1 KGHSH, CDR2 LQKENI. Trimming removed 2 bases from V and 9 bases from J, with 19 bases in between. The CDR3 bases are TGTGCCAGCTCACCAGAGCTCCCCTCGGAAGCGTCCCAGTACTTC. Protein product: CASSPELPSEASQYF.

Many counts were recorded for this clonotype. J is TRBJ2-7 and V is TRBV20-1; 10 bases are shared with TRBD1. CDR3 length: 16 amino acids. Per the germline V gene, CDR1 is DFQATT and CDR2 is SNEGSKA (reference sequence). J was trimmed by 4 bases and V by 1 base; bases with no gene match: 10. Here the CDR3 reads CSARVLGQGGSYEQYF. CDR3 in DNA: TGCAGTGCTAGAGTCCTAGGACAGGGGGGGTCGTACGAGCAGTACTTC.

This clonotype was counted ten times or more. The chain has TRBV7-8 and TRBJ2-1; D call uncertain. CDR3 length equals 13 residues. CDR1 is SGHVS and CDR2 is FQNEAQ in the germline V gene. V shed 2 bases and J shed 8 bases, with 10 bases lying between them. The chain's CDR3 is CASSLSPRYEQFF. Written as DNA, the CDR3 is TGTGCCAGCAGCTTAAGCCCTAGGTATGAGCAGTTCTTC. Based on the CDR3 plus reference TRBV7-8 and TRBJ2-1, the full variable domain is GAGVSQSPRYKVAKRGQDVALRCDPISGHVSLFWYQQALGQGPEFLTYFQNEAQLDKSGLPSDRFFAERPEGSVSTLKIQRTQQEDSAVYLCASSLSPRYEQFFGPGTRLTVL.

The table lists this clonotype with many counts. The V and J genes are TRBV4-2 and TRBJ2-7; 10 positions match TRBD1. The CDR3 is made up of 17 amino acids. Trimming took 2 bases from V and 7 from J; bases not matched to a gene: 14. Germline V lookup: CDR1 LGHNA, CDR2 YNFKEQ. The CDR3 sequence is CASSQSTSGTGAREQYF. The CDR3 DNA reads TGTGCCAGCAGCCAATCCACTTCCGGGACAGGGGCGAGGGAGCAGTACTTC.

A remark on this clonotype: With a much larger clone just one base away, this may be a read error. The chain recombines TRBV6-6 with TRBJ2-5, with D uncertain. This CDR3 is 12 amino acids long. The V gene lost 7 bases and the J gene lost 4 bases, with 10 bases spanning the gap. Germline V gene lookup returns CDR1 MNHNY and CDR2 SVGAGI (reference sequence). CDR3 region: CASKAQRETQYF. CDR3 nucleotide sequence: TGTGCCAGCAAGGCACAGCGAGAGACCCAGTACTTC.

J is TRBJ2-5 and V is TRBV20-1; D not certain. V was trimmed by 6 bases and J by 9 bases, leaving 17 bases between them. The CDR3 has 12 amino acids. CDR1 and CDR2 (germline): DFQATT, SNEGSKA (reference sequence). For the CDR3, the DNA is TGCAGTGCCCAGTCCTCCGTCGAGTCCCAGTACTTC. It translates to CSAQSSVESQYF.

This clonotype was found many times. The V and J genes are TRBV29-1 and TRBJ1-2; a weak D match, TRBD1 (5 bases). There are 11 residues in the CDR3. The V and J ends lost 6 bases and 6 bases respectively, with 11 bases between them. Germline V lookup: CDR1 SQVTM, CDR2 ANQGSEA. The CDR3, as DNA: TGCAGCGTCCGCAGACAGAATGGCTACACCTTC. It codes for CSVRRQNGYTF.

This chain joins TRBV7-9 and TRBJ1-1; D unclear. Looked up from germline, CDR1 is SEHNR and CDR2 is FQNEAQ (reference sequence). The CDR3 has 14 residues. Trimming took 9 bases from V and 1 from J, leaving 15 bases between them. CDR3 in DNA: TGTGCCAGTCAGATGGGCGAATGGAACACTGAAGCTTTCTTT. This sequence encodes CASQMGEWNTEAFF.

The chain uses TRBV10-3 and TRBJ2-1; the D call may be TRBD1 or TRBD2 (7 bases each). V was cut by 6 bases and J by 3 bases, with 12 bases left in between. The germline V gene has CDR1 ENHRY and CDR2 SYGVKD. The CDR3 consists of 14 residues. CDR3 in DNA: TGTGCCATCAGGCCAGGGGGGGACTACAATGAGCAGTTCTTC. Translating gives CAIRPGGDYNEQFF.

Only a few counts were recorded for this clonotype. The rearrangement uses TRBV12-3 or TRBV12-4 and TRBJ1-6; 12 bases match TRBD1. The CDR3 length is 15 residues. The trim removed 6 bases at V and 9 bases at J, leaving 6 bases unmatched. Written as DNA, the CDR3 is TGTGCCAGCAGCACCGGGACAGGGGGCCGTTCACCCCTCCACTTT. Its translation: CASSTGTGGRSPLHF.

This clonotype was found many times. The chain joins TRBV7-2 to TRBJ2-7; D unresolved. Deletions cut 5 bases from V and 3 bases from J, with 8 bases between. The CDR3 length is 12 residues. Germline-derived CDR1 and CDR2 are SGHTA and FQGNSA. The CDR3 reads CASSLDNYEQYF. The CDR3 bases are TGTGCCAGCAGCCTCGACAACTACGAGCAGTACTTC.

This clonotype was seen more than once but under ten times. The chain uses TRBV5-1 and TRBJ2-1, with unresolved D. This CDR3 is 16 amino acids long. Germline CDR1 is SGHRS and CDR2 is YFSETQ. Between the trimmed V and J ends, which lost 4 bases and 0 bases, there was a span of 14 bases. The CDR3 coding sequence is TGCGCCAGCAGCCTGGGCTCTCCGAGCTCCTACAATGAGCAGTTCTTC. Translated, it gives CASSLGSPSSYNEQFF. Drawing the rest from reference TRBV5-1 and TRBJ2-1, the complete variable domain is KAGVTQTPRYLIKTRGQQVTLSCSPISGHRSVSWYQQTPGQGLQFLFEYFSETQRNKGNFPGRFSGRQFSNSRSEMNVSTLELGDSALYLCASSLGSPSSYNEQFFGPGTRLTVL.

This clonotype came up many times. J is TRBJ2-7 and V is TRBV7-9, with D perhaps TRBD2 (9 bases). V was trimmed by 7 bases and J by 3 bases, leaving 28 bases between them. Germline V gene data show CDR1 as SEHNR and CDR2 as FQNEAQ (reference sequence). The CDR3 sequence is 18 residues long. The CDR3 is CASTPTGQGQRGVYEQYF. In DNA form, the CDR3 reads TGTGCCAGCACCCCGACCGGACAGGGACAGCGGGGGGTCTACGAGCAGTACTTC.

This clonotype was detected a few times. CDR3 DNA sequence: TGTGCCAGCAGCCAAGAAGGCTACCTCGGGGGCCGGGCCAACGTCCTGACTTTC. Residues: CASSQEGYLGGRANVLTF. The chain carries TRBV4-2 and TRBJ2-6; D tentatively fits TRBD1 or TRBD2 (6 bases each). V was shortened by 0 bases and J by 5 bases, with 17 bases between the two germline ends. This CDR3 region has 18 residues. CDR1 is LGHNA and CDR2 is YNFKEQ in the germline V gene.

This clonotype was observed a handful of times. The chain is built from TRBV28 and TRBJ2-1; D is possibly TRBD1 (7 bases). V was shortened by 6 bases and J by 8 bases, with 17 bases between the two germline ends. The CDR3 loop spans 14 amino acids. Germline assignment: CDR1 MDHEN and CDR2 SYDVKM. Written as DNA, the CDR3 is TGTGCCAGCAGAGGGAGCGGAGGGGGCGATGAGCAGTTCTTC. Its protein is CASRGSGGGDEQFF.

This clonotype was found many times. The chain is built from TRBV6-5 and TRBJ2-2; 11 bases match TRBD2. This CDR3 has 19 amino acids. Trimming removed 0 bases from V and 4 bases from J; junction bases left unmatched: 10. The germline V gene encodes CDR1 MNHEY and CDR2 SVGAGI. As DNA, the CDR3 is TGTGCCAGCAGTTACTCGAGAGGTAGCGGGAGGGCCAGCACCGGGGAGCTGTTTTTT. Translation gives CASSYSRGSGRASTGELFF.

This clonotype was counted a few times. The J gene is TRBJ2-5, the V gene TRBV14; the match to TRBD2 covers 8 bases. The CDR3 length is 17 residues. Germline trimming cut 0 bases from V and 4 bases from J; bases unmatched to any gene: 10. Germline V gene sequence: CDR1 SGHDN, CDR2 FVKESK. DNA for the CDR3: TGTGCCAGCAGCCAAGAGAGAATGGCGGGAGGAGGAGAGACCCAGTACTTC. It is translated as CASSQERMAGGGETQYF.

This clonotype has only a few counts. The chain employs TRBV30 and TRBJ2-3; TRBD2 aligns across 12 bases. The V segment lost 0 bases and the J segment 4 bases; nucleotides outside the gene matches: 14. This CDR3 is 19 amino acids long. Germline V gene sequence: CDR1 GTSNPN, CDR2 SVGIG (reference sequence). CDR3 nucleotides: TGTGCCTGGAGTGTACGTCTAGCGGGAGGGCTCGGGGGCGCAGATACGCAGTATTTT. Amino acids: CAWSVRLAGGLGGADTQYF.

The CDR3 loop reads CASSLILAGGSSYNEQFF. The CDR3 DNA is TGTGCCAGCAGCTTGATCCTAGCGGGAGGAAGCTCCTACAATGAGCAGTTCTTC. The V gene is TRBV5-5, the J gene TRBJ2-1, with 11 bases matching TRBD2. The CDR3 is made up of 18 amino acids. The germline CDR1 and CDR2 sequences are SGHKS and YYEKEE (reference sequence). With V trimmed by 1 base and J by 0 bases, 6 bases remained unmatched.